This TCR beta chain was recovered during a study of T cells after yellow fever vaccination. This clonotype has ten or more counts. Via MiXCR, TCRdb re-called the 5' RACE reads, giving one row per CDR3 protein. The table shows hundreds of thousands of distinct CDR3 sequences, with around 19% occurring only once. The sequenced sample was PBMCs, obtained before the yellow fever booster vaccination. The receptor's source is a man aged 18 to 29 who received the YFV17D yellow fever vaccine.

The CDR3 loop reads CAISEDREGNEQFF. For the CDR3, the DNA is TGTGCCATCAGTGAAGACAGGGAAGGCAATGAGCAGTTCTTC. The V and J genes are TRBV10-3 and TRBJ2-1; 7 nucleotides match TRBD1. Per germline, CDR1 ENHRY and CDR2 SYGVKD. With V trimmed by 3 bases and J by 6 bases, 5 bases remained unmatched. The CDR3 length is 14 residues.